The clone carrying this T cell receptor (beta chain) has ten or more counts. This entry comes from a study of blood T cell repertoires in COVID-19. Study at large: Samples taken during acute and convalescent COVID-19 were collected in the United States, Italy and Spain. Sources were T cells, B-cell-depleted T cells, or PBMCs; the material itself was cDNA or gDNA.

Measured with immunoSEQ multiplex PCR; TCRdb has only the in-frame clones, and not every one. The data hold roughly 72,000 clones, with 90% observed a single time. The CDR3 contains 14 residues. Germline CDR1 reads KGHSH; CDR2 reads LQKENI. Trimming cost V 2 bases and J 3 bases; bases outside gene matches: 4. The origin of this receptor is a human donor in a cohort sampled during active COVID-19. What was sequenced was peripheral blood. The gene calls are TRBV18 and TRBJ2-7, with 7 bases fitting TRBD2. This CDR3 is CASSPAGGNYEQYF. CDR3 DNA sequence: TGTGCCAGCTCACCAGCCGGGGGGAACTACGAGCAGTACTTC.